These 28 T cell receptor beta chains were sequenced from one sample in a study of shared clonotypes between healthy human individuals. Sequencing was performed with immunoSEQ multiplex PCR; in TCRdb, only in-frame clones are kept and a portion is missing. The sample has some 2 million clones; less than 95% are singletons. Naive CD8 cells lacked CD45RO, underwent positive selection for CCR7 and left out terminally differentiated effector memory CD45RA+ cells. Sequencing was performed on naive CD8+ T cells sorted from blood. These receptors were taken from a man aged 18 to 30 in good health.

This clone appeared once. The chain is built from TRBV19 and TRBJ1-1; D call uncertain. Germline V gene sequence: CDR1 LNHDA, CDR2 SQIVND (reference sequence). This CDR3 is 11 amino acids long. V was trimmed by 5 bases and J by 11 bases, leaving 12 bases between them. In nucleotides, the CDR3 is TGTGCCAGTAGTCAGATCTGGGAGGCTTTCTTT. Translation gives CASSQIWEAFF.

This chain uses TRBV27 with TRBJ1-6; D gene uncertain. CDR1 MNHEY and CDR2 SMNVEV come from the germline V gene (reference sequence). Trimming took 1 base from V and 10 from J, leaving 17 bases between them. The CDR3 covers 16 residues. The CDR3 sequence: CASSLYFSQAYSPLHF. As DNA, the CDR3 is TGTGCCAGCAGTTTATATTTCTCTCAAGCCTACTCACCCCTCCACTTT.

The chain combines TRBV4-1 with TRBJ2-3; 10 nucleotides align to TRBD2. Germline V lookup: CDR1 MGHRA, CDR2 YSYEKL. This CDR3 region has 16 residues. Trimming took 3 bases from V and 5 from J; bases not matched to a gene: 8. The CDR3 coding sequence is TGCGCCAGCAGCCACAGCGGGGGGGGTAATAGAGATACGCAGTATTTT. As protein: CASSHSGGGNRDTQYF.

The V and J genes are TRBV6-6 and TRBJ2-7, with 11 bases lining up with TRBD2. Losses at the gene ends were 6 bases for V and 2 bases for J; bases not matched to a gene: 9. The CDR3 sequence is 16 residues long. CDR1 is MNHNY and CDR2 is SVGAGI in the germline V gene (reference sequence). As DNA, the CDR3 is TGTGCCAGCAGCAATGCGGGACTAGCGGCAACCTACGAGCAGTACTTC. Translation: CASSNAGLAATYEQYF.

The rearrangement uses TRBV29-1 and TRBJ2-1; 7 bases line up with TRBD1. Trimming cost V 7 bases and J 3 bases; bases outside gene matches: 6. Germline V gene sequence: CDR1 SQVTM, CDR2 ANQGSEA. The CDR3 extends over 13 amino acids. Here the CDR3 DNA reads TGCAGCGCATTACAGGGGAACTACAATGAGCAGTTCTTC. The encoded protein is CSALQGNYNEQFF.

The chain uses TRBV30 and TRBJ1-5, with D tentatively TRBD1 (5 bases). Deletions cut 0 bases from V and 8 bases from J, with 11 bases between. Per the germline V gene, CDR1 is GTSNPN and CDR2 is SVGIG (reference sequence). The CDR3 covers 13 residues. CDR3 nucleotides: TGTGCCTGGAGTGTCCAGGGAGGAGAGCCCCAGCATTTT. Residues: CAWSVQGGEPQHF.

The chain has TRBV12-5 and TRBJ1-2; D is possibly TRBD1 (5 bases). V lost 0 bases, J lost 2 bases, and 16 bases lay in between. Germline CDR1 reads LGHNT; CDR2 reads FRNRAP. CDR3 length: 17 amino acids. The CDR3 DNA reads as TGTGCTAGTGGTTTGGTGACCAACCAAGGGGAGAACTATGGCTACACCTTC. Translated, it gives CASGLVTNQGENYGYTF.

This sequence joins TRBV7-8 and TRBJ2-1; D possibly uses TRBD1 or TRBD2 (5 bases each). The CDR3 contains 13 residues. Germline CDR1 is SGHVS and CDR2 is FQNEAQ. The V gene lost 5 bases and the J gene lost 8 bases, with 13 bases spanning the gap. CDR3 sequence (DNA): TGTGCCAGCAGCGCAGGGAGCGGAGATGAGCAGTTCTTC. It specifies CASSAGSGDEQFF.

The V and J genes are TRBV19 and TRBJ1-1, with D hard to call. Per germline, CDR1 LNHDA and CDR2 SQIVND (reference sequence). The ends were cut back, 8 bases at V and 0 bases at J, with 10 bases in the middle. The CDR3 has 13 amino acids. The CDR3 DNA sequence: TGTGCCAGTGCGCGAGGACTGAACACTGAAGCTTTCTTT. Its translation is CASARGLNTEAFF.

Of note for this clone: At one end, the junction sequence differs from germline, possibly due to a read error. The chain uses TRBV7-2 and TRBJ2-7, with 10 bases aligning to TRBD2. Germline loops: CDR1 SGHTA, CDR2 FQGNSA. The CDR3 covers 15 residues. CDR3 in amino acids: CASSLGLAVFYEQYF. The CDR3 DNA is TGTGCCAGCAGTTTAGGACTAGCGGTGTTCTACGAGCAGTACTTC.

J is TRBJ2-1 and V is TRBV10-3; 11 nucleotides align to TRBD2. There are 14 residues in the CDR3. The ends lost 4 bases at V and 7 bases at J; junction bases unmatched: 3. Per germline, CDR1 ENHRY and CDR2 SYGVKD. CDR3 in amino acids: CAISGSGGANEQFF. Written as DNA, the CDR3 is TGTGCCATCAGTGGTAGCGGGGGGGCTAATGAGCAGTTCTTC.

The chain combines TRBV5-6 with TRBJ2-7; D not resolved. Trimming pared 1 base from V and 2 bases from J, leaving 7 bases between. This CDR3 is built from 13 residues. The germline CDR1 and CDR2 sequences are SGHDT and YYEEEE. The CDR3, as DNA: TGTGCCAGCAGCTTGTACGATCCCTACGAGCAGTACTTC. Translated, it gives CASSLYDPYEQYF.

In the case of this clone: The identical CDR3 is also encoded by other nucleotide sequences in the sample. This chain connects TRBV18 to TRBJ1-5, with 9 bases that match TRBD1. The J segment lost 4 bases and the V segment lost 3 bases, leaving 1 base of the junction unmatched. The CDR3 contains 14 residues. Germline-derived CDR1 and CDR2 are KGHSH and LQKENI. The CDR3 DNA follows: TGTGCCAGCTCACCCGGGACAGGGAATCAGCCCCAGCATTTT. It encodes CASSPGTGNQPQHF.

This sequence joins TRBV28 and TRBJ1-4; 7 bases map to TRBD1. The CDR3 length is 18 residues. Unmatched junction bases numbered 11, after V lost 4 bases and J lost 0 bases. The V gene's germline CDR1 is MDHEN and CDR2 SYDVKM. CDR3 coding DNA: TGTGCCAGCAGTTCTAATTTGAGGGGGCCGACAACTAATGAAAAACTGTTTTTT. Translating it yields CASSSNLRGPTTNEKLFF. Full variable domain (rest looked up from reference TRBV28 and TRBJ1-4): DVKVTQSSRYLVKRTGEKVFLECVQDMDHENMFWYRQDPGLGLRLIYFSYDVKMKEKGDIPEGYSVSREKKERFSLILESASTNQTSMYLCASSSNLRGPTTNEKLFFGSGTQLSVL.

A word on this clone: The same CDR3 also results from other DNA sequences found in this sample. The V gene is TRBV6-6, the J gene TRBJ2-2; D uncertain. V was trimmed by 1 base and J by 5 bases, leaving 5 bases between them. There are 13 residues in the CDR3. CDR1 is MNHNY and CDR2 is SVGAGI in the germline V gene (reference sequence). The chain's CDR3 is CASSYLGTGELFF. CDR3 coding DNA: TGTGCCAGCAGTTACTTGGGGACCGGGGAGCTGTTTTTT.

About this clone itself: Different DNA sequences within this sample yield the same CDR3. V gene TRBV27 combines with J gene TRBJ2-2, with 7 bases aligning to TRBD1. The germline CDR1 and CDR2 sequences are MNHEY and SMNVEV (reference sequence). The ends lost 5 bases at V and 5 bases at J; junction bases unmatched: 2. This CDR3 comprises 13 residues. The CDR3 region is CASSTGVTGELFF. CDR3 in DNA: TGTGCCAGCAGTACAGGGGTGACCGGGGAGCTGTTTTTT.

The V and J genes are TRBV9 and TRBJ1-1; 10 bases match TRBD1. Germline trimming cut 3 bases from V and 5 bases from J; bases unmatched to any gene: 7. This CDR3 has 15 amino acids. Germline CDR1 is SGDLS and CDR2 is YYNGEE. The CDR3 DNA reads as TGTGCCAGCAGCGCTTCCGGGACAGGGGCAACTGAAGCTTTCTTT. Translating it yields CASSASGTGATEAFF.

V gene TRBV28 combines with J gene TRBJ2-7, with D perhaps TRBD2 (6 bases). Germline CDR1 MDHEN, CDR2 SYDVKM. Between the trimmed V and J ends, which lost 7 bases and 3 bases, there was a span of 13 bases. The CDR3 consists of 13 residues. CDR3 protein: CASTRDQDYEQYF. Written as DNA, the CDR3 is TGTGCCAGCACGCGGGATCAAGACTACGAGCAGTACTTC.

V and J are TRBV27 and TRBJ2-2; TRBD2 aligns across 10 bases. V trimming: 2 bases; J trimming: 2 bases; junction bases outside the gene matches: 14. Germline-derived CDR1 and CDR2 are MNHEY and SMNVEV (reference sequence). The length of the CDR3 is 20 residues. The CDR3 here is CASSLPRIERGGFNTGELFF. In DNA form, the CDR3 reads TGTGCCAGCAGTTTACCCCGTATAGAGCGGGGGGGATTCAACACCGGGGAGCTGTTTTTT.

The chain links TRBV7-3 to TRBJ2-3, with D perhaps matching TRBD1 (5 bases). Germline CDR1 reads SGHTA; CDR2 reads FQGTGA. The V gene lost 5 bases and the J gene lost 5 bases, with 14 bases spanning the gap. This CDR3 has 14 amino acids. The CDR3 region is CASSLDTEVDTQYF. The DNA of the CDR3 is TGTGCCAGCAGCCTGGACACCGAGGTAGATACGCAGTATTTT.

The rearrangement links TRBV7-6 to TRBJ2-5; D is uncertain. V dropped 0 bases and J dropped 2 bases, with 7 bases sitting between them. The germline gives CDR1 SGHVS, CDR2 FNYEAQ. This CDR3 is 14 amino acids long. Here the CDR3 DNA reads TGTGCCAGCAGCTTAGCGAAGGTGCAAGAGACCCAGTACTTC. Translating gives CASSLAKVQETQYF. The entire variable domain, with the rest obtained from reference TRBV7-6 and TRBJ2-5, is as follows: GAGVSQSPRYKVTKRGQDVALRCDPISGHVSLYWYRQALGQGPEFLTYFNYEAQQDKSGLPNDRFSAERPEGSISTLTIQRTEQRDSAMYRCASSLAKVQETQYFGPGTRLLVL.

This chain uses TRBV27 with TRBJ1-2; D is unresolved. The CDR3 contains 14 residues. Germline loops: CDR1 MNHEY, CDR2 SMNVEV (reference sequence). V was trimmed by 7 bases and J by 3 bases, leaving 15 bases between them. In DNA, the CDR3 is TGTGCCAGCACCCTCTTAGGGAGCGACTATGGCTACACCTTC. It yields the protein CASTLLGSDYGYTF.

This clone has only a few counts. The gene calls are TRBV28 and TRBJ1-1, with 10 positions matching TRBD1. The CDR3 has 14 amino acids. In germline, CDR1 is MDHEN, CDR2 SYDVKM. V dropped 3 bases and J dropped 3; count of bases not matched to a gene: 1. The CDR3 nucleotides read TGTGCCAGCAGTTTTGGGACAGGGGACACTGAAGCTTTCTTT. Encoded protein: CASSFGTGDTEAFF.

The chain uses TRBV2 and TRBJ1-5, with unresolved D. V lost 7 bases and J lost 6, with 10 bases in between. There are 12 residues in the CDR3. Germline assignment: CDR1 SNHLY and CDR2 FYNNEI. The CDR3 protein is CASTEGSQPQHF. CDR3 DNA sequence: TGTGCCAGCACTGAGGGCTCTCAGCCCCAGCATTTT.

This chain connects TRBV30 to TRBJ2-7, with 9 bases that match TRBD1. V dropped 5 bases and J dropped 7; count of bases not matched to a gene: 3. The CDR3 loop spans 11 amino acids. The germline V gene encodes CDR1 GTSNPN and CDR2 SVGIG (reference sequence). The CDR3 DNA is TGTGCCTGGGGGACAGGGCGGGAGCAGTACTTC. Its protein product is CAWGTGREQYF. Based on the CDR3 plus reference TRBV30 and TRBJ2-7, the full variable domain is SQTIHQWPATLVQPVGSPLSLECTVEGTSNPNLYWYRQAAGRGLQLLFYSVGIGQISSEVPQNLSASRPQDRQFILSSKKLLLSDSGFYLCAWGTGREQYFGPGTRLTVT.

The rearrangement links TRBV9 to TRBJ1-4; maybe TRBD1 (5 bases). This CDR3 is built from 15 residues. The germline V gene has CDR1 SGDLS and CDR2 YYNGEE. Between the trimmed V and J ends, which lost 0 bases and 2 bases, there was a span of 8 bases. For the CDR3, the DNA is TGTGCCAGCAGCGTAGGGGCAGGGACTAATGAAAAACTGTTTTTT. This encodes CASSVGAGTNEKLFF.

As to this clone: An end of the junction does not agree with germline; a read error may underlie this. The rearrangement links TRBV19 to TRBJ1-2, with a tentative D call TRBD1 (6 bases). Germline CDR1 LNHDA, CDR2 SQIVND (reference sequence). The CDR3 has 14 residues. The CDR3: CASNYGNRDYRYTF. The CDR3 region has the DNA TGTGCCAGTAATTATGGGAACAGGGACTATCGCTACACCTTC.

The chain employs TRBV27 and TRBJ2-7, with TRBD1 matching over 9 bases. J lost 0 bases, V lost 1 base, and 10 bases had no gene match. The CDR3 extends over 18 amino acids. Per germline, CDR1 MNHEY and CDR2 SMNVEV (reference sequence). CDR3 nucleotides: TGTGCCAGCAGTTTATTAGCTCCGGGACAGGGCCCCTCCTACGAGCAGTACTTC. It specifies CASSLLAPGQGPSYEQYF.